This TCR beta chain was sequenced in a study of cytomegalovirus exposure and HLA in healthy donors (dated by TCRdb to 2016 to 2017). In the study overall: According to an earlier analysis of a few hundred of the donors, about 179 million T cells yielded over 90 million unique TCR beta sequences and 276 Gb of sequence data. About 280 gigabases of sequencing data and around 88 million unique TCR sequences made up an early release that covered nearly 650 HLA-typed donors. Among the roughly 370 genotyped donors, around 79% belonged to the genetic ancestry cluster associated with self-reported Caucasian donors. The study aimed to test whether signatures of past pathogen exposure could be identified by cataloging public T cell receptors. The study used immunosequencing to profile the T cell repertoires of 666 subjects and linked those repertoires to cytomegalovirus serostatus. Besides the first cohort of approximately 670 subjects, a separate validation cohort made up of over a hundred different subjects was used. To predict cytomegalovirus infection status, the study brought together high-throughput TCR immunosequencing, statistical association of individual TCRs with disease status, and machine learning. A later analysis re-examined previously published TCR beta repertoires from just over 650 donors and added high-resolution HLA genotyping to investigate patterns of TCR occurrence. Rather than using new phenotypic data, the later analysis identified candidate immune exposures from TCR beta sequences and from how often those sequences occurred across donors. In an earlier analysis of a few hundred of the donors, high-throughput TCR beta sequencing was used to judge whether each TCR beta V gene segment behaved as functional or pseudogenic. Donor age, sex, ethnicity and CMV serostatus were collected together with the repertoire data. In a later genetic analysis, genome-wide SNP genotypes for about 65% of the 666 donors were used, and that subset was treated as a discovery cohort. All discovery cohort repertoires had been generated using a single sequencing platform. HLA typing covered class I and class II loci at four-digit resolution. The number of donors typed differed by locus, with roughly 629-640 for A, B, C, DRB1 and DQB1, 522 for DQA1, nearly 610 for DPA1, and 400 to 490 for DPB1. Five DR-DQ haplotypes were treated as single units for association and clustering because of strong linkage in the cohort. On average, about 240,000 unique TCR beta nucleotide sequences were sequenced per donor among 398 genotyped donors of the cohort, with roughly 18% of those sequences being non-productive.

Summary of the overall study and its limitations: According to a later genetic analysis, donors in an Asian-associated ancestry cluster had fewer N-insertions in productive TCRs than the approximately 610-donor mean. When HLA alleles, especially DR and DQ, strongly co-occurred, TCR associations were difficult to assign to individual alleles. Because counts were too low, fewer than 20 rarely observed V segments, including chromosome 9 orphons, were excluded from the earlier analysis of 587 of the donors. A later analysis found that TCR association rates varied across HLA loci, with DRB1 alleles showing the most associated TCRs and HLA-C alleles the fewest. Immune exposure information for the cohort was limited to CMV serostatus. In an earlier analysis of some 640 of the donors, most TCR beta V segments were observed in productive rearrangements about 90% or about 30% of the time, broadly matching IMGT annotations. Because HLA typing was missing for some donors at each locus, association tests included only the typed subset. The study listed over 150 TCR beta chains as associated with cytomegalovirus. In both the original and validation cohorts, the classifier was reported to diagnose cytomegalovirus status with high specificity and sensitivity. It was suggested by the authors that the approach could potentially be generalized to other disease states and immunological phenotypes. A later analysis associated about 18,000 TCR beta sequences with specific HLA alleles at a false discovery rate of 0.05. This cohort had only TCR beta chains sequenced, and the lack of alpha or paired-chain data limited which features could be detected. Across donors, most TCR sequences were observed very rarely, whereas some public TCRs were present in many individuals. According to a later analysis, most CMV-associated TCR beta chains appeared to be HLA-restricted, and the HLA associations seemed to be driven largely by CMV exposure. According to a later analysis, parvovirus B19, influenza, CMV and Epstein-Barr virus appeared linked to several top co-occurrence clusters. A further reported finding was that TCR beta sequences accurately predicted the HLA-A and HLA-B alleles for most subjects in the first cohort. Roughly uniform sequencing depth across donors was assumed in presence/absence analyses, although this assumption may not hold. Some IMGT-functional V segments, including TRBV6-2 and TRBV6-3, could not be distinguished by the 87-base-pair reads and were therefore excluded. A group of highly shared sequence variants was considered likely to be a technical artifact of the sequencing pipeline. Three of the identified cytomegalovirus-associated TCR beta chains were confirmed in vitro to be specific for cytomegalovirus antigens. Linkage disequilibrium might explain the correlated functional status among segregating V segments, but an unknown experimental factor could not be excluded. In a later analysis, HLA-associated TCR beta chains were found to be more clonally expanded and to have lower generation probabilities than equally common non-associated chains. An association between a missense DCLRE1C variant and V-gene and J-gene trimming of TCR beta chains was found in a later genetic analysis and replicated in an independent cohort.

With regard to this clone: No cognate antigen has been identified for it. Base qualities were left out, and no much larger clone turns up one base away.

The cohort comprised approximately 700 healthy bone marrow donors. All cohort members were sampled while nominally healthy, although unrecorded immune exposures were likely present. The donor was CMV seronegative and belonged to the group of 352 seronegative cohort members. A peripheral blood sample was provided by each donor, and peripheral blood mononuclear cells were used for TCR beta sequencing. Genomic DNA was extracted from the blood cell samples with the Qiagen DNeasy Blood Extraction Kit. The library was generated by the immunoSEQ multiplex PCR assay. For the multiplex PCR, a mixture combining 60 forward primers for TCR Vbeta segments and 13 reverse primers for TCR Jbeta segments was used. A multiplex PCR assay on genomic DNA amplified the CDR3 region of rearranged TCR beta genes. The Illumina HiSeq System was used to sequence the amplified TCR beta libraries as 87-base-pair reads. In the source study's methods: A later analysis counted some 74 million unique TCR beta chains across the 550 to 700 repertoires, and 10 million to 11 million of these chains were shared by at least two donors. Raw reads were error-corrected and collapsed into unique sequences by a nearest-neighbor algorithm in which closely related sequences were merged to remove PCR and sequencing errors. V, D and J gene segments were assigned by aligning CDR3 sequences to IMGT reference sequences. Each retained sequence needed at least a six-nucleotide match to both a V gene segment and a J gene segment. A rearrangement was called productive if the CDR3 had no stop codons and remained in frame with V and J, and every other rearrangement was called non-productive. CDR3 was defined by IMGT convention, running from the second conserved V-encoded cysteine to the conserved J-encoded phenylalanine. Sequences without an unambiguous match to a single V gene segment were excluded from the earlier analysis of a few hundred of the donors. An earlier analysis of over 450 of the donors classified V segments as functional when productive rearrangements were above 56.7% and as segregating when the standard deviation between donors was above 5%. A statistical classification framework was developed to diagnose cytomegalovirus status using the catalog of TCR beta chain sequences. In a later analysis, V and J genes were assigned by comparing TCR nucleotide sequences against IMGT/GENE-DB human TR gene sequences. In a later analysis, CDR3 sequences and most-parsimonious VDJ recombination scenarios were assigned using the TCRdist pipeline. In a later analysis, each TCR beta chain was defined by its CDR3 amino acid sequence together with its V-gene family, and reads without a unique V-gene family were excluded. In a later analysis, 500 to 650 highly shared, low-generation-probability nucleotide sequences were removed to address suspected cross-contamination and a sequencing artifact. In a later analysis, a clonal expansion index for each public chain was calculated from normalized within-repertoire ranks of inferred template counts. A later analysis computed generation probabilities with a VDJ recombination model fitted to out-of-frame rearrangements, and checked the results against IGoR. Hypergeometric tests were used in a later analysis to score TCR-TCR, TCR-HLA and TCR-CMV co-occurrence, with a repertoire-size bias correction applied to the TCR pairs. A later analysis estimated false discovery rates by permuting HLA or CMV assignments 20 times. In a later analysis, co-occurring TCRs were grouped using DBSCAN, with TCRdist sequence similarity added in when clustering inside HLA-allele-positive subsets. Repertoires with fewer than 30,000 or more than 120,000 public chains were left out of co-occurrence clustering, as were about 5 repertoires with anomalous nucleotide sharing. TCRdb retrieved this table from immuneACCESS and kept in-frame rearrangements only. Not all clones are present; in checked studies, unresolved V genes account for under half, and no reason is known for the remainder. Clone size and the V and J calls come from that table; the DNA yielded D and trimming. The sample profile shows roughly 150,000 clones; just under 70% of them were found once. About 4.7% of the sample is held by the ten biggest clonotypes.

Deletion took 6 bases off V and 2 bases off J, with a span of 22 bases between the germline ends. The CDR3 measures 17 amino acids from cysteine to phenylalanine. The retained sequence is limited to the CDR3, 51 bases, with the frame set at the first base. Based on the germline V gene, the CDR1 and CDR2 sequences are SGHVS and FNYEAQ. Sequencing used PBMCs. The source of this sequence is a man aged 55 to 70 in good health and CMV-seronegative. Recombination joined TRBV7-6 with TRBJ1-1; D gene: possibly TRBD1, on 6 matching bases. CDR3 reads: CASRPLRVGQLNTEAFF. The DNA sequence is TGTGCCAGCAGACCTTTACGTGTCGGACAGCTTAACACTGAAGCTTTCTTT. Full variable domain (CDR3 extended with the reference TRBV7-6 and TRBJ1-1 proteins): GAGVSQSPRYKVTKRGQDVALRCDPISGHVSLYWYRQALGQGPEFLTYFNYEAQQDKSGLPNDRFSAERPEGSISTLTIQRTEQRDSAMYRCASRPLRVGQLNTEAFFGQGTRLTVV.